This entry is about one TCR beta chain. The antigen remains unidentified. This CDR3 contains 16 residues. Trimming cost V 0 bases and J 1 base; bases outside gene matches: 4. Germline lookup yields CDR1 SGHRS and CDR2 YFSETQ. The data were obtained in a study of beta chain features in type 1 diabetes. Study-wide points: Patients' naive, central memory and Treg TCRB repertoires seemed closer to one another than those of healthy donors. TCRB CDR3s from Type 1 diabetes patients were moderately but significantly shorter in all four CD4+ subsets.

The study reverse transcribed the entire isolated RNA, so it sequenced expressed TCRB transcripts. Some clones are missing from TCRdb's copy, which holds only in-frame ones; the method was immunoSEQ multiplex PCR. The sample yields around 250,000 clones, more than 11% seen once. J is TRBJ2-1 and V is TRBV5-1, with 7 nucleotides matching TRBD1. Specimen: naive CD4+ T cells from blood. The sequence was obtained from a man aged 25 to 40 with type 1 diabetes. Here the CDR3 reads CASSLGMTGSYNEQFF. The DNA for the CDR3 is TGCGCCAGCAGCTTGGGGATGACAGGGTCCTACAATGAGCAGTTCTTC.